The 5 T cell receptor beta chains below all came from one sample that was sequenced in a study of OX40 agonist ivuxolimab in advanced cancers. Measured with immunoSEQ multiplex PCR; TCRdb has only the in-frame clones, and not every one. The sample contains fewer than 80,000 clones, about 84% of which appear only once. The sequenced sample was CD4+ or CD8+ T cells sorted from blood, obtained in a trial of the OX40 agonist ivuxolimab. Receptor source: an adult with an advanced solid tumor such as melanoma, head and neck, liver or kidney cancer.

The V and J genes are TRBV5-1 and TRBJ2-2; D is possibly TRBD1 (5 bases). CDR1 SGHRS and CDR2 YFSETQ come from the germline V gene. The V end was cut by 0 bases, the J end by 4 bases, with 10 bases between. The CDR3 is 15 amino acids. CDR3 in amino acids: CASSLVQGSTGELFF. CDR3 DNA: TGCGCCAGCAGCTTGGTTCAGGGATCCACCGGGGAGCTGTTTTTT.

Notes on this clone: Other DNA sequences within the sample encode an identical CDR3. J is TRBJ1-1 and V is TRBV19, with D perhaps TRBD1 (5 bases). The V end was cut by 6 bases, the J end by 4 bases, with 12 bases between. Germline values: CDR1 LNHDA, CDR2 SQIVND (reference sequence). This CDR3 is 13 amino acids long. The CDR3 bases are TGTGCCAGTAGACCCCGCGGGGGCACTGAAGCTTTCTTT. It codes for CASRPRGGTEAFF.

The J gene is TRBJ2-3, the V gene TRBV6-5; the D is unclear. This CDR3 is 13 amino acids long. The germline gives CDR1 MNHEY, CDR2 SVGAGI. The V end lost 0 bases, the J end lost 9 bases, and 10 bases lay between the germline ends. The CDR3 loop is CASSYSPVQTQYF. The CDR3 DNA is TGTGCCAGCAGTTACTCGCCCGTACAAACGCAGTATTTT.

This clone occurred once. The V call is TRBV7-2, the J call TRBJ2-3, with 8 bases aligning to TRBD2. The CDR3 sequence is 14 residues long. V shed 1 base and J 8 bases; nucleotides not matched to a gene: 5. Germline CDR1 reads SGHTA; CDR2 reads FQGNSA. DNA of the CDR3: TGTGCCAGCAGCTTAGGGAGCGGGAGAAGTACGCAGTATTTT. As protein: CASSLGSGRSTQYF.

This clone was seen a handful of times. V gene TRBV10-3 combines with J gene TRBJ1-1, with TRBD1 matching over 7 bases. In germline, CDR1 is ENHRY, CDR2 SYGVKD. V shed 2 bases and J 4 bases; nucleotides not matched to a gene: 7. The CDR3 spans 15 residues. The CDR3 loop reads CAISEVEGAATEAFF. The CDR3, as DNA: TGTGCCATCAGTGAGGTGGAGGGGGCGGCCACTGAAGCTTTCTTT.